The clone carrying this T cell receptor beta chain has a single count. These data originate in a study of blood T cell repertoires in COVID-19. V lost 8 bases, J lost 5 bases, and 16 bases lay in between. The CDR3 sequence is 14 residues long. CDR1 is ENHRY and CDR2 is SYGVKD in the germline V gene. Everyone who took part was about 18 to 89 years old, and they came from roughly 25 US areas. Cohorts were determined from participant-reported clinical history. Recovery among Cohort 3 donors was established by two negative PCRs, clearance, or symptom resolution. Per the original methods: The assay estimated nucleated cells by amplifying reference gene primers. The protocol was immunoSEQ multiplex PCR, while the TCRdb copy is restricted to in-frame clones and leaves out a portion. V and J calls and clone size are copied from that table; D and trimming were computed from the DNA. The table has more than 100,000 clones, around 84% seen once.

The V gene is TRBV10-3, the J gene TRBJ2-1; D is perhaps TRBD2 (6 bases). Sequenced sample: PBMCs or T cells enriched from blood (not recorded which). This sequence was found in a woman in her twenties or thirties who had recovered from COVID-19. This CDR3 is CAIESGEPHNEQFF. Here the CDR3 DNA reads TGTGCCATCGAATCGGGGGAACCTCACAATGAGCAGTTCTTC.